A selection of T cell receptor beta chains follows, all from one sample in a study of response to subunit inactivated influenza vaccine. TCRdb itself ran the RT-PCR reads through MiXCR, one entry per CDR3 protein. The repertoire has 700,000 to 900,000 distinct CDR3 sequences, roughly 20% of them found once; the top ten carry roughly 10%. Source: PBMCs from blood, taken about 5 days after vaccination. These receptor sequences come from a man aged 50 to 60 who received an inactivated influenza vaccine. CDR3s leave out the opening cysteine and the closing phenylalanine or tryptophan. The D gene is left open where the match is weak.

d_call	v_call	j_call	cdr3_aa
TRBD1	TRBV5-5	TRBJ2-2	ASGIRTGGRSTGELF
.	TRBV11-2	TRBJ2-5	ASSPPWEKTQY
.	TRBV7-2	TRBJ2-7	ASSPPMRHYEQY
TRBD2	TRBV10-3	TRBJ2-7	AISAGTSGDYYEQY
TRBD1	TRBV28	TRBJ1-6	ASSFGRGPNSPLH
TRBD1	TRBV12-3/TRBV12-4	TRBJ2-7	ASSSRDRRSYEQY
TRBD1	TRBV12-3/TRBV12-4	TRBJ1-6	ASRLTGRNSPLH
.	TRBV5-1	TRBJ2-3	AGSLAAADTQY
TRBD2	TRBV5-1	TRBJ2-7	ASSSGLAISSYEQY
TRBD1	TRBV9	TRBJ2-7	ASSARQGAESYEQY
TRBD1	TRBV20-1	TRBJ1-4	SARRDRNNEKLF
TRBD2	TRBV14	TRBJ2-1	ASSQAIPGLAEYNEQF
.	TRBV29-1	TRBJ2-7	SVRFGDYEQY
.	TRBV7-2	TRBJ2-5	ASSLGKQETQD
.	TRBV20-1	TRBJ2-5	SARDVAGEETQY
.	TRBV5-1	TRBJ1-2	ASSPQEADYGYT
TRBD2	TRBV4-3	TRBJ2-2	ASSPPGLAGGHLSGELF
.	TRBV27	TRBJ2-3	ASRSAGPSTDTQY
TRBD2	TRBV20-1	TRBJ2-1	SARLLLTSGSEDEQF
TRBD2	TRBV20-1	TRBJ2-1	SARDPAGADNEQF
.	TRBV12-3/TRBV12-4	TRBJ2-5	ASSFFQGKETQY
TRBD1	TRBV7-2	TRBJ2-5	ASSSRMDRGETQY
TRBD2	TRBV15	TRBJ2-1	ATSGRGVTNEQF
.	TRBV28	TRBJ2-7	ASRSGALSYEQY
.	TRBV20-1	TRBJ1-1	SAWRDSNTEAF
.	TRBV24-1	TRBJ1-5	ATSGAYGNQPQH
.	TRBV12-3/TRBV12-4	TRBJ2-7	ASSLSGRYEQY
TRBD1	TRBV7-2	TRBJ2-1	ASSGSDRRRGQF
.	TRBV20-1	TRBJ1-5	SARNLENQPQH
.	TRBV7-2	TRBJ2-5	ASSLGRGETQY
.	TRBV5-6	TRBJ2-7	ASSLAKTGPIRYEQY
.	TRBV6-1	TRBJ2-3	ASRTRTSSTDTQY
TRBD1	TRBV5-6	TRBJ2-3	ASSFLRDRGFTDTQY